This T cell receptor beta chain was sequenced during a study of cytomegalovirus exposure and HLA in healthy donors. As for the study in general: The early release's HLA-typed donors yielded approximately 81 million unique TCRs. Study-level results: Across donors, presence/absence analyses took sequencing depth to be roughly uniform. The investigators catalogued 150 or so TCR beta chains as cytomegalovirus-associated. CMV antigen specificity of three CMV-associated chains was confirmed in vitro.

The PCR contained 60 Vbeta and 13 Jbeta primers. Profiled with immunoSEQ multiplex PCR; TCRdb holds only in-frame clones, not every one. This table has more than 150,000 clones, less than 90% appearing once. The CDR3 runs to 13 residues. Trimming cost V 5 bases and J 5 bases, with 13 bases left between them. CDR1 and CDR2 (germline): SGHNT, YENEEA. Regarding this clone: No antigen is known for it.

J is TRBJ2-7 and V is TRBV11-3; D possibly corresponds to TRBD1 (5 bases). Sequences were obtained from PBMCs. This sequence originates from a girl aged 5 to 17 in good health and CMV-seropositive. Here the CDR3 reads CASSRGVTHEQYF. The DNA of the CDR3 is TGTGCCAGCAGCAGGGGTGTGACGCACGAGCAGTACTTC.